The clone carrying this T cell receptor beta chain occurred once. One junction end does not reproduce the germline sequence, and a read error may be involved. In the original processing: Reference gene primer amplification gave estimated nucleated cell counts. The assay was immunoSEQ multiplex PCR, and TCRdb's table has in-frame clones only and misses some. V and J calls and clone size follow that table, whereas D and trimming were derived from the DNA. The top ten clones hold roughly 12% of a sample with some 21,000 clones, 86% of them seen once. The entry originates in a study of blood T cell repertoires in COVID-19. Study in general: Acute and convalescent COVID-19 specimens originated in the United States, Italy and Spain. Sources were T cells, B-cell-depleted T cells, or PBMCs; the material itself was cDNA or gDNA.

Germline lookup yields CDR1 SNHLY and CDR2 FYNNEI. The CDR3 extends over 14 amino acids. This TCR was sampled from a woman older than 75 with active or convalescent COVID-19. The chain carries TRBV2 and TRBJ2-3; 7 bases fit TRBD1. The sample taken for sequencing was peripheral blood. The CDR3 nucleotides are TGTGCCAGCAAACGACAGGGTGGCACGGATACGCAGTATTTT. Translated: CASKRQGGTDTQYF. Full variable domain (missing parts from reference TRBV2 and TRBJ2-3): EPEVTQTPSHQVTQMGQEVILRCVPISNHLYFYWYRQILGQKVEFLVSFYNNEISEKSEIFDDQFSVERPDGSNFTLKIRSTKLEDSAMYFCASKRQGGTDTQYFGPGTRLTVL.